A single sample is the source of the 18 T cell receptor beta chains below, sequenced in a study of blood T cell repertoires in COVID-19 (dated by TCRdb to about 2020). Library method: the immunoSEQ multiplex PCR assay. TCRdb retrieved this table from immuneACCESS and kept in-frame rearrangements only. Not all clones are present; in checked studies, unresolved V genes account for under half, and no reason is known for the remainder. The sample profile shows approximately 290,000 clones; about 91% of them were found once. Of the sample, 12% is held by the ten largest clones. What was sequenced was peripheral blood. Receptor source: a woman aged 60-75 years with acute or convalescent COVID-19.

The gene calls are TRBV14 and TRBJ2-1; D possibly corresponds to TRBD1 (5 bases). Trimming took off 4 bases at V and 9 bases at J, with 13 bases between the two ends. The germline gives CDR1 SGHDN, CDR2 FVKESK. The CDR3 has 13 amino acids. The CDR3 region is CASSRYPGAEQFF. The DNA for the CDR3 is TGTGCCAGCAGCCGCTACCCTGGGGCTGAGCAGTTCTTC.

The rearrangement joins TRBV24-1 to TRBJ2-2; 9 nucleotides line up with TRBD2. Germline CDR1 reads KGHDR; CDR2 reads SFDVKD. The CDR3 totals 18 residues. V gave up 4 bases and J gave up 3 bases; unmatched junction bases: 11. The CDR3 region is CATSDNIYSGRDTGELFF. The DNA of the CDR3 is TGTGCCACCAGTGACAATATCTATAGCGGGAGAGACACCGGGGAGCTGTTTTTT.

V gene TRBV5-8 combines with J gene TRBJ1-2; the D gene is possibly TRBD1 (6 bases). The CDR3 runs to 14 residues. Germline V gene data show CDR1 as SGHTS and CDR2 as YDEGEE. Deletions cut 2 bases from V and 4 bases from J, with 12 bases between. CDR3 amino acids: CASSLGGEAYGYTF. CDR3 nucleotide sequence: TGTGCCAGCAGCTTAGGGGGGGAAGCCTATGGCTACACCTTC. The full variable domain, its missing parts supplied by reference TRBV5-8 and TRBJ1-2, is EAGVTQSPTHLIKTRGQQATLRCSPISGHTSVYWYQQALGLGLQFLLWYDEGEERNRGNFPPRFSGRQFPNYSSELNVNALELEDSALYLCASSLGGEAYGYTFGSGTRLTVV.

Regarding this clone: The sample contains more than one DNA sequence encoding this CDR3. The chain employs TRBV27 and TRBJ1-1, with D unresolved. Germline-derived CDR1 and CDR2 are MNHEY and SMNVEV (reference sequence). The CDR3 is made up of 13 amino acids. The V end was cut by 3 bases, the J end by 0 bases, with 5 bases between. CDR3 residues: CASSFSVNTEAFF. For the CDR3, the DNA is TGTGCCAGCAGTTTTTCAGTGAACACTGAAGCTTTCTTT.

The V and J genes are TRBV28 and TRBJ2-3, with D maybe TRBD2 (6 bases). There are 15 residues in the CDR3. The germline gives CDR1 MDHEN, CDR2 SYDVKM. The germline V and J ends were trimmed by 3 bases and 1 base, with 11 bases remaining between them. The CDR3 nucleotides read TGTGCCAGCAGTTTTGACGGAGGGGGCACAGATACGCAGTATTTT. It encodes CASSFDGGGTDTQYF.

V and J are TRBV2 and TRBJ2-3; tentatively, D is TRBD2 (6 bases). The CDR3 loop spans 13 amino acids. Deletions cut 7 bases from V and 4 bases from J, with 12 bases between. Germline CDR1 and CDR2: SNHLY and FYNNEI. CDR3 DNA: TGTGCCAGCACCGTGGGACTTGCAGATACGCAGTATTTT. The encoded protein is CASTVGLADTQYF.

J is TRBJ2-7 and V is TRBV21-1; TRBD1 was called by the table and not checked on the DNA. TRBV21-1 is termed a pseudogene. This CDR3 has 14 residues. The CDR3 DNA is TGTGCCAGCAGCAAAGTAAGGGGGCTGGGGGAGCAGTACTTC. Amino acids: CASSKVRGLGEQYF.

This chain connects TRBV2 to TRBJ1-1; D gene ambiguous. Germline CDR1 reads SNHLY; CDR2 reads FYNNEI. This CDR3 has 14 amino acids. The V end lost 4 bases, the J end lost 3 bases, and 12 bases lay between the germline ends. Here the CDR3 DNA reads TGTGCCAGCAGTGGGAGGGCTCGGGACACTGAAGCTTTCTTT. Translating it yields CASSGRARDTEAFF.

V usage is TRBV6-5 and J usage is TRBJ2-1, with a possible D match to TRBD1 (6 bases). V lost 8 bases, J lost 3 bases, and 14 bases lay in between. The CDR3 loop spans 14 amino acids. The germline CDR1 and CDR2 sequences are MNHEY and SVGAGI. CDR3 loop: CASGQGSVYNEQFF. The CDR3 DNA reads TGTGCCAGCGGGCAGGGGTCCGTCTACAATGAGCAGTTCTTC.

This clone was detected only a few times. The V call is TRBV19, the J call TRBJ1-2; D possibly corresponds to TRBD1 (5 bases). The CDR3 loop spans 15 amino acids. The germline V gene has CDR1 LNHDA and CDR2 SQIVND (reference sequence). V gave up 7 bases and J gave up 4 bases, with 19 bases separating them. CDR3 DNA: TGTGCCAGTAATAACCGGGGGGTAGAAGGCTATGGCTACACCTTC. Translation gives CASNNRGVEGYGYTF.

The V and J genes are TRBV4-1 and TRBJ1-5; perhaps TRBD1 as D (6 bases). The CDR3 spans 15 residues. Germline V gene lookup returns CDR1 MGHRA and CDR2 YSYEKL. V shed 1 base and J shed 5 bases, with 12 bases lying between them. DNA for the CDR3: TGCGCCAGCAGCCAAGGCACAGGGCTTTATCAGCCCCAGCATTTT. This encodes CASSQGTGLYQPQHF.

About this clone: This same CDR3 is encoded by further DNA sequences in the sample. The chain joins TRBV4-2 to TRBJ1-5; D gene unclear. Germline loops: CDR1 LGHNA, CDR2 YNFKEQ. Trimming pared 0 bases from V and 2 bases from J, leaving 8 bases between. The CDR3 consists of 15 residues. The CDR3 sequence is CASSQERGGNQPQHF. In nucleotides, the CDR3 is TGTGCCAGCAGCCAAGAGAGAGGTGGCAATCAGCCCCAGCATTTT.

The rearrangement uses TRBV28 and TRBJ1-2; weak D call: TRBD1 (5 bases). V gave up 5 bases and J gave up 4 bases, with 17 bases separating them. CDR3 size: 15 residues. Germline CDR1 reads MDHEN; CDR2 reads SYDVKM. The CDR3 loop reads CASSTSPRRAYGYTF. CDR3 in DNA: TGTGCCAGCAGTACCTCCCCGCGCAGGGCCTATGGCTACACCTTC.

The count of this clone is one. The chain combines TRBV19 with TRBJ2-2, with D possibly matching TRBD2 (6 bases). This CDR3 is built from 15 residues. Trimming shortened V by 7 bases and J by 1 base, and 13 bases separated the two germline ends. Germline CDR1 LNHDA, CDR2 SQIVND (reference sequence). The CDR3 is CASTMISGNTGELFF. CDR3 DNA sequence: TGTGCCAGTACGATGATTAGCGGGAACACCGGGGAGCTGTTTTTT.

In its sample, this clone was seen a few times. The chain employs TRBV29-1 and TRBJ1-5; D unclear. V lost 4 bases and J 0 bases, leaving 10 bases between the germline ends. CDR1 and CDR2 from the germline V gene are SQVTM and ANQGSEA. The CDR3 contains 14 residues. The CDR3, as DNA: TGCAGCGTTGGGGCAGCAGGTAGCAATCAGCCCCAGCATTTT. Translated: CSVGAAGSNQPQHF.

This clone occurred once. The gene calls are TRBV3-1 (or the pseudogene TRBV3-2) and TRBJ1-3; D gene ambiguous. Germline loops: CDR1 LGHDT, CDR2 YNNKEL (reference sequence). This CDR3 region has 14 residues. V was pared by 2 bases and J by 1 base, with 6 bases between. The CDR3 DNA follows: TGTGCCAGCAGCCAAACGGAGTCTGGAAACACCATATATTTT. It yields the protein CASSQTESGNTIYF.

The chain couples TRBV28 to TRBJ1-6, with unresolved D. CDR1 MDHEN and CDR2 SYDVKM come from the germline V gene. The V end was cut by 2 bases, the J end by 11 bases, with 4 bases between. The CDR3 length is 11 residues. The CDR3 DNA sequence: TGTGCCAGCAGTTTAGGGCCACCCCTCCACTTT. Its protein product is CASSLGPPLHF.

The chain has TRBV7-9 and TRBJ1-4; D remains unclear. Germline V gene data show CDR1 as SEHNR and CDR2 as FQNEAQ (reference sequence). The CDR3 has 17 amino acids. Trimming cost V 5 bases and J 0 bases, with 16 bases left between them. CDR3 region: CASSHTGVSATNEKLFF. The CDR3 nucleotides are TGTGCCAGCAGCCACACCGGGGTCTCTGCAACTAATGAAAAACTGTTTTTT.